This is a list of T cell receptor beta chains from one sample in a study of identical twins. TCRdb reanalysed the 5' RACE reads using MiXCR and keeps one entry per CDR3 protein. In the table there are about 700,000 distinct CDR3 sequences, 8.6% of which are singletons. The same data also contributed to another study, on yellow fever vaccine responses in identical twins.

The sequenced material came from PBMCs. These receptors were taken from a woman younger than 30 in good health. CDR3s include the opening cysteine and the closing phenylalanine or tryptophan. D genes are given only for firm matches. Clone size is stated in some rows and not others, as once, few, many or a class when expanded.

clone_size d_call j_call v_call cdr3_nt cdr3_aa
NA TRBD2 TRBJ2-5 TRBV28 TGTGCCAGCAGCACAAGCGGGGGGGCTGGAGAGACCCAGTACTTC CASSTSGGAGETQYF
many NA TRBJ2-3 TRBV20-1 TGCAGTGCCAAATACAGAAGAAGCACAGATACGCAGTATTTT CSAKYRRSTDTQYF
NA NA TRBJ2-7 TRBV5-1 TGCGCCAGCAGCGCGGTGGGTAGCTACGAGCAGTACTTC CASSAVGSYEQYF
NA TRBD2 TRBJ2-3 TRBV4-2 TGTGCCAGCAGCCAGACCGGGACTAGCGGGACAGATACGCAGTATTTT CASSQTGTSGTDTQYF
few NA TRBJ2-7 TRBV6-6 TGTGCCAGCATTAGTCAGGGCTACGAGCAGTACTTC CASISQGYEQYF
few TRBD2 TRBJ2-3 TRBV5-4 TGTGCCAGCAGCTTGGGGGCGGGGGGGATAGATACGCAGTATTTT CASSLGAGGIDTQYF
NA TRBD1 TRBJ2-5 TRBV3-1 TGTGCCAGCAGCCAAGATCGGGGAGATCTGGGGCAGGGGGCTTTCTTCCAAGAGACCCAGTACTTC CASSQDRGDLGQGAFFQETQYF
NA NA TRBJ1-1 TRBV10-1 TGCGCCAGCAGTGAGTCGACTCAGGGACTTGCGAACACTGAAGCTTTCTTT CASSESTQGLANTEAFF
few TRBD2 TRBJ2-3 TRBV4-2 TGTGCCAGCAGCCAAGATCTAATGAGACTAGCGGCAGATACGCAGTATTTT CASSQDLMRLAADTQYF
many NA TRBJ2-7 TRBV15 TGTGCCACCAGCAGAGATAGTACAGGGCCCTACGAGCAGTACTTC CATSRDSTGPYEQYF
few TRBD2 TRBJ2-1 TRBV7-9 TGTGCCAGCAGCTCCGGGACTAGCGGGGGGGCGGATGAGCAGTTCTTC CASSSGTSGGADEQFF
NA NA TRBJ2-1 TRBV5-6 TGTGCCAGCAGCTTAACTCCCTCCCTACGCAATGAGCAGTTCTTC CASSLTPSLRNEQFF
NA TRBD1 TRBJ2-5 TRBV24-1 TGTGCCACCAGTGACCCCGGACAGGGGAATCCTTTCCAAGAGACCCAGTACTTC CATSDPGQGNPFQETQYF
many TRBD2 TRBJ2-1 TRBV14 TGTGCCAGCAGCCAGGCACCGGGACTAGATCGGGATGAGCAGTTCTTC CASSQAPGLDRDEQFF
NA TRBD2 TRBJ2-1 TRBV11-2 TGTGCCAGCAGCCAACCAGAGGGACTAGCGGGATACAATGAGCAGTTCTTC CASSQPEGLAGYNEQFF
few TRBD1 TRBJ2-3 TRBV29-1 TGCAGCGCCCTAAGACAGGGCCGAATAGATACGCAGTATTTT CSALRQGRIDTQYF
few NA TRBJ2-7 TRBV20-1 TGCAGTGCAACAGACCTACACCGGGACTTAACCTACGAGCAGTACTTC CSATDLHRDLTYEQYF
many NA TRBJ2-7 TRBV25-1 TGTGCCAGCAGTTCGGGGGCTTCCTACGAGCAGTACTTC CASSSGASYEQYF
few NA TRBJ1-2 TRBV12-3/TRBV12-4 TGTGCCAGCAGTCCGACAGTATTCTATGGCTACACCTTC CASSPTVFYGYTF
NA NA TRBJ1-5 TRBV30 TGTGCCTGGAGCGCTGGGACGGGGGGATATCAGCCCCAGCATTTT CAWSAGTGGYQPQHF
NA NA TRBJ2-7 TRBV27 TGTGCCAGCAGTTCCACCGGCCTTTCTGATGAGCAGTACTTC CASSSTGLSDEQYF
NA NA TRBJ2-7 TRBV7-9 TGTGCCAGCAGTTGGAGGGTCCGCGGCGAGCAGTACTTC CASSWRVRGEQYF
many NA TRBJ2-7 TRBV12-3/TRBV12-4 TGTGCCAGCAGGGGAAGGGTCGGGACGGTGCAAGTTCAGTACTTC CASRGRVGTVQVQYF
few NA TRBJ2-1 TRBV21-1 TGTGCCAGCAGCCATTCCGGGACAGGGGTCTACAATGAGCAGTTCTTC CASSHSGTGVYNEQFF
many NA TRBJ2-7 TRBV7-2 TGTGCCAGCAGCCTAATCGTCGGAGGAGTCTACGAGCAGTACTTC CASSLIVGGVYEQYF
few NA TRBJ2-7 TRBV12-5 TGTGCTAGTGTATTTTTTCGAGGGGGGCGATACGAGCAGTACTTC CASVFFRGGRYEQYF
NA NA TRBJ2-7 TRBV29-1 TGCAGCGTTGAAGATCAGACCGGGAACTCCTACGAGCAGTACTTC CSVEDQTGNSYEQYF
NA TRBD1 TRBJ1-6 TRBV7-9 TGTGCCAGCAGCTTTCGGACCGGGACAGATAATTCACCCCTCCACTTT CASSFRTGTDNSPLHF
once NA TRBJ1-1 TRBV2 TGTGCCAGCAGAGACGGAGCCACTGAAGCTTTCTTT CASRDGATEAFF
NA NA TRBJ1-3 TRBV7-2 TGTGCCAGCAGCCGCTTGAGGCAGCGCTCCTCTGGAAACACCATATATTTT CASSRLRQRSSGNTIYF
many TRBD1 TRBJ2-7 TRBV25-1 TGTGCCACCAATGGGGACAGCTCCTACGAGCAGTACTTC CATNGDSSYEQYF
few NA TRBJ1-1 TRBV6-2/TRBV6-3 TGTGCCAGCACCCCCGACGGAATCATGAACACTGAAGCTTTCTTT CASTPDGIMNTEAFF
many NA TRBJ2-5 TRBV7-9 TGTGCCAGCAGCTTGGGCAAGCAGGAGACCCAGTACTTC CASSLGKQETQYF
NA NA TRBJ2-1 TRBV24-1 TGTGCCACCAGTGATCTCGGGCCTGGCTCCTACAATGAGCAGTTCTTC CATSDLGPGSYNEQFF
few TRBD2 TRBJ2-7 TRBV20-1 TGCAGTGCGAGCGGGAGGGCACGCTACGAGCAGTACTTC CSASGRARYEQYF
NA NA TRBJ2-2 TRBV20-1 TGCAGTGCTCCCCTGTGGGGGGGCAACACGATAAACACCGGGGAGCTGTTTTTT CSAPLWGGNTINTGELFF
many NA TRBJ2-3 TRBV29-1 TGCAGCGTTGAAGGTGGGAGGACAGATACGCAGTATTTT CSVEGGRTDTQYF
few TRBD1 TRBJ2-7 TRBV7-2 TGTGCCAGCAGCTTGGAAAGAGGGGACAGTGTGCAGTACTTC CASSLERGDSVQYF
NA NA TRBJ1-1 TRBV28 TGTGCCAGCAGTAGAGAACAGGGAGCCACTGAAGCTTTCTTT CASSREQGATEAFF
few NA TRBJ2-1 TRBV12-3/TRBV12-4 TGTGCCAGCAGTTTAATCACAGGACCCCTCGGGAATGAGCAGTTCTTC CASSLITGPLGNEQFF
NA NA TRBJ1-5 TRBV12-3/TRBV12-4 TGTGCCAGCACCTGGGAAAGCAATCAGCCCCAGCATTTT CASTWESNQPQHF
few TRBD1 TRBJ1-5 TRBV6-4 TGTGCCAGCAGTGTCCTGGGGACAGCTTATCAGCCCCAGCATTTT CASSVLGTAYQPQHF
NA TRBD1 TRBJ2-3 TRBV20-1 TGCAGTGCAACCGACAGGGAAAGCACAGATACGCAGTATTTT CSATDRESTDTQYF
many NA TRBJ2-3 TRBV3-1 TGTGCCAGCAGCCAAGCGTCGGATACGCAGTATTTT CASSQASDTQYF